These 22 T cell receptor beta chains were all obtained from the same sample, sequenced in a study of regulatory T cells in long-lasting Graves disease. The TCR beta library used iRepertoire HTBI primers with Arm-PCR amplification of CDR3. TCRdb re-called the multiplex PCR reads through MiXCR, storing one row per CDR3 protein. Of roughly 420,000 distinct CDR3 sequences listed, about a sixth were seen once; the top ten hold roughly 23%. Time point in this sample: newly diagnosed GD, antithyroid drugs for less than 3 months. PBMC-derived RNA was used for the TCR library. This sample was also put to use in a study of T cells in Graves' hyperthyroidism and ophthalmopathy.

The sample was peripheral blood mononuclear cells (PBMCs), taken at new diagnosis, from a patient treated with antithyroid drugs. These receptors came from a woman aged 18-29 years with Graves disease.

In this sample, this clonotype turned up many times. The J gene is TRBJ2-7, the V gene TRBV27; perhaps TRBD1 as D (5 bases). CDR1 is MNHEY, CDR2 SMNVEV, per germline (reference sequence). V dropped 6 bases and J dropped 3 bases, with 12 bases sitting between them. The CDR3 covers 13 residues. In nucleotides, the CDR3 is TGTGCCAGCAGCCTTCAGGGAAACTACGAGCAGTACTTC. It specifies CASSLQGNYEQYF.

The CDR3 loop reads CASSLDGSNEKLFF. The CDR3 nucleotides are TGCGCCAGCAGCTTAGACGGAAGTAATGAAAAACTGTTTTTT. The chain is built from TRBV5-1 and TRBJ1-4; no reliable D call. Between the trimmed V and J ends, which lost 2 bases and 4 bases, there was a span of 9 bases. The CDR3 spans 14 residues. Germline CDR1 is SGHRS and CDR2 is YFSETQ.

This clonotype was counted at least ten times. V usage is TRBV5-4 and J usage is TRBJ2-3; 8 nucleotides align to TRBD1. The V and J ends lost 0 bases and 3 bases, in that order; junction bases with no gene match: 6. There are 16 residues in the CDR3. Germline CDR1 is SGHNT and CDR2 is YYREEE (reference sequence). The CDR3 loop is CASSLGRRGLTDTQYF. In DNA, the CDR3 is TGTGCCAGCAGCTTGGGTCGCAGGGGGCTGACAGATACGCAGTATTTT.

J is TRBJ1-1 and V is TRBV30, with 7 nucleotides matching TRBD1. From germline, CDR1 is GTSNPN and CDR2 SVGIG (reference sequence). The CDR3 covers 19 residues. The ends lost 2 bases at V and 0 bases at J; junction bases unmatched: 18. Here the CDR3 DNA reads TGTGCCTGGAGTCGGCGGATTTGGGGACAGTCGGCTTTGAACACTGAAGCTTTCTTT. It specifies CAWSRRIWGQSALNTEAFF.

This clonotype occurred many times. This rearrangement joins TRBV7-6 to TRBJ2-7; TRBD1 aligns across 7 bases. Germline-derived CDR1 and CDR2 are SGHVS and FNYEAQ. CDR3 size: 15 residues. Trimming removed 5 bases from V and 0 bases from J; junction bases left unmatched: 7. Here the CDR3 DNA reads TGTGCCAGCAGCACAGGGGACATGCCCTCCTACGAGCAGTACTTC. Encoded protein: CASSTGDMPSYEQYF.

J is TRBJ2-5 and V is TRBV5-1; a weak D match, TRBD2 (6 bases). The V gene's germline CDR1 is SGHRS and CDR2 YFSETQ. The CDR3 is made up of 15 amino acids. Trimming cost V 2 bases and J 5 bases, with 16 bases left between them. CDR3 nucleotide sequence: TGCGCCAGCAGCTTCGGTGTTGGGGGGATGGAGACCCAGTACTTC. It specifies CASSFGVGGMETQYF.

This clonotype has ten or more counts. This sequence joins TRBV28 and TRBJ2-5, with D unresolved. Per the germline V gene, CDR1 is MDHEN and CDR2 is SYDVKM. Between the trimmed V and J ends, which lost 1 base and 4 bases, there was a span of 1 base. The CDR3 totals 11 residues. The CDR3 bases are TGTGCCAGCAGTTTATTAGAGACCCAGTACTTC. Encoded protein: CASSLLETQYF.

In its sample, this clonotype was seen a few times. CDR3 nucleotides: TGTGCCAGCAGCCGCGGGACTAGCGGGAGCTATGAGCAGTTCTTC. Residues: CASSRGTSGSYEQFF. The rearrangement uses TRBV4-2 and TRBJ2-1, with TRBD2 matching over 14 bases. Trimming removed 4 bases from V and 8 bases from J; junction bases left unmatched: 4. Germline V gene data show CDR1 as LGHNA and CDR2 as YNFKEQ. This CDR3 has 15 residues.

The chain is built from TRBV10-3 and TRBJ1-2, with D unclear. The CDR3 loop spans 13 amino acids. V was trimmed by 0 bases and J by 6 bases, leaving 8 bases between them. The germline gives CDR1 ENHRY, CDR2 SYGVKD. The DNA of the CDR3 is TGTGCCATCAGTGAGTCAAACGGGAATGGCTACACCTTC. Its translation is CAISESNGNGYTF.

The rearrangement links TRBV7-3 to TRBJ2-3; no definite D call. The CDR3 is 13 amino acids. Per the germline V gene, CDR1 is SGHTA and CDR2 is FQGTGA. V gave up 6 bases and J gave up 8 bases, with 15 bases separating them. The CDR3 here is CASSESVWGTQYF. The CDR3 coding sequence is TGTGCCAGCAGTGAAAGTGTCTGGGGTACGCAGTATTTT.

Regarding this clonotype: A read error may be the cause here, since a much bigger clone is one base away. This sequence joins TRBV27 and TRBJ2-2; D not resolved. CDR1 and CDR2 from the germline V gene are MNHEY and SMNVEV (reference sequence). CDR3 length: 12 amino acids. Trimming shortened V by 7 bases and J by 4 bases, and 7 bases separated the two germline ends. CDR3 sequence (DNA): TGTGCCAGCACCTCAGGCACCGGGGAGCTGTTTTTT. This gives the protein CASTSGTGELFF.

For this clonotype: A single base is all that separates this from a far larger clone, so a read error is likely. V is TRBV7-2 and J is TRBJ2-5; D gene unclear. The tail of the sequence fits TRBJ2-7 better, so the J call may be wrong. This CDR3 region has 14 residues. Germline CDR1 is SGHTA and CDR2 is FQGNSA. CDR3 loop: CASGLGYAFYEQYF. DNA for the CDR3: TGTGCCAGCGGCTTAGGCTACGCCTTCTACGAGCAGTACTTC.

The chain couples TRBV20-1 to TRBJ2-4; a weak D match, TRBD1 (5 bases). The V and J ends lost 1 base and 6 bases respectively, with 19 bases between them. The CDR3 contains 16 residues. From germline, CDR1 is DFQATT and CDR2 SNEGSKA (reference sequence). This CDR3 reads CSARALATLGVNIQYF. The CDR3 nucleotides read TGCAGTGCTAGAGCTCTGGCTACCCTAGGGGTAAACATTCAGTACTTC.

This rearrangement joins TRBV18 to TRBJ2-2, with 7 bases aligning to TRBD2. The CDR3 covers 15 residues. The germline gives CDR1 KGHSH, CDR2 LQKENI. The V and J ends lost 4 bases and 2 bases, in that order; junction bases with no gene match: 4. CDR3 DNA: TGTGCCAGCTCACACCGGGACTATAACACCGGGGAGCTGTTTTTT. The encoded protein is CASSHRDYNTGELFF.

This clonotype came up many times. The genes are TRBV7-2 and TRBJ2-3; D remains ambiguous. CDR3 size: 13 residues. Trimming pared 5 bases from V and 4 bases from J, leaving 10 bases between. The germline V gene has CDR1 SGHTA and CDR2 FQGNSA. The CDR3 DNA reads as TGTGCCAGCAGCAAGAGGAGCGCAGATACGCAGTATTTT. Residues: CASSKRSADTQYF. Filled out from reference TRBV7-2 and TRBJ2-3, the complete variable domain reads GAGVSQSPSNKVTEKGKDVELRCDPISGHTALYWYRQSLGQGLEFLIYFQGNSAPDKSGLPSDRFSAERTGGSVSTLTIQRTQQEDSAVYLCASSKRSADTQYFGPGTRLTVL.

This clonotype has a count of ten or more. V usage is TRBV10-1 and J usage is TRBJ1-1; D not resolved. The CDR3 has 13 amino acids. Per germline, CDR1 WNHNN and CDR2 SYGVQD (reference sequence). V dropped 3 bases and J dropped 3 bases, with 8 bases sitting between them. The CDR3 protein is CASSEQPHTEAFF. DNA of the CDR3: TGCGCCAGCAGTGAACAGCCCCACACTGAAGCTTTCTTT.

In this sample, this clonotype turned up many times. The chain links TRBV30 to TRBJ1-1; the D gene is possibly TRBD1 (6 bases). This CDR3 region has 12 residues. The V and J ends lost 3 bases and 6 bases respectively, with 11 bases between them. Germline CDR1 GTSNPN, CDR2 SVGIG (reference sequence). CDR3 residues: CAWRGGTPEAFF. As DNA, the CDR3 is TGTGCCTGGAGAGGTGGGACACCTGAAGCTTTCTTT.

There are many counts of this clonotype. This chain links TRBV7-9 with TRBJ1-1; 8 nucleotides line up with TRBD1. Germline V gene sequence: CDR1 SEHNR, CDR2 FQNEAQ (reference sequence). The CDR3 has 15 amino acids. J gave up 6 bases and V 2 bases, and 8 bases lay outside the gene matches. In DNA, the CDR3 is TGTGCCAGCAGCTTACCGACAGGGGTGAAAGCTGAAGCTTTCTTT. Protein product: CASSLPTGVKAEAFF.

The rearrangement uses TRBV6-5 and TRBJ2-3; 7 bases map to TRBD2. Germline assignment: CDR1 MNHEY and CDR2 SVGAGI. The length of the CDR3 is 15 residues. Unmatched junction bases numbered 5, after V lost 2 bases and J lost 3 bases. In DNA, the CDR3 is TGTGCCAGCAGTTACCGCGGGGGAGGGACAGATACGCAGTATTTT. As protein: CASSYRGGGTDTQYF.

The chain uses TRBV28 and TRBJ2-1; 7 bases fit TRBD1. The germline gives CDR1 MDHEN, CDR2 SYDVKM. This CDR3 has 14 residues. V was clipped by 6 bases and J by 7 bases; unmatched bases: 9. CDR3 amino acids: CASRSGGQVNEQFF. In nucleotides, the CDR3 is TGTGCCAGCAGGAGTGGTGGACAGGTTAATGAGCAGTTCTTC. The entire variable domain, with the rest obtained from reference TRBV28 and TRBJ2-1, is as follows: DVKVTQSSRYLVKRTGEKVFLECVQDMDHENMFWYRQDPGLGLRLIYFSYDVKMKEKGDIPEGYSVSREKKERFSLILESASTNQTSMYLCASRSGGQVNEQFFGPGTRLTVL.

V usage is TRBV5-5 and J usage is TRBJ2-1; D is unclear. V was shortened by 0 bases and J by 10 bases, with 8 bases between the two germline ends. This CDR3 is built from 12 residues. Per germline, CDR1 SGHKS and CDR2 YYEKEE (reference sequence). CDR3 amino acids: CASSLGVREQFF. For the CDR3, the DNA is TGTGCCAGCAGCTTGGGGGTTCGAGAGCAGTTCTTC.

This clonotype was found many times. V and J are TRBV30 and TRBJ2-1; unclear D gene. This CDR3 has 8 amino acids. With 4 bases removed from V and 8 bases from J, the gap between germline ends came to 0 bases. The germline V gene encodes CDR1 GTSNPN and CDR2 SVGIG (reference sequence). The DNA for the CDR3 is TGTGCCTGGAATGAGCAGTTCTTC. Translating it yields CAWNEQFF.